This entry describes one T cell receptor (beta chain). Its antigen is not identified. This sample is drawn from a study of blood T cells in healthy people across ages. Findings of the study overall: Aged donors had fewer naive CD4+ cells and lower diversity than long-lived donors. Across the age range, TCR beta diversity per million T cells fell in a roughly linear way. The diversity estimates, figures obtained from one million T cells, were considered underestimates.

Combining a sample-barcoded 5' primer with a J-beta primer mix, a second PCR ran for roughly 6 to 12 cycles. TCRdb reanalysed the 5' RACE reads using MiXCR and keeps one entry per CDR3 protein. Of 650,000 to 900,000 distinct CDR3 sequences listed, approximately 59% are singletons. The CDR3 is made up of 17 amino acids. Germline CDR1 MNHNS, CDR2 SASEGT. After removal of 5 bases from V and 0 bases from J, the junction contained 7 bases not matched to a gene. The genes are TRBV6-1 and TRBJ2-6; 7 nucleotides align to TRBD1. The origin of this receptor is a young man in good health. Material for sequencing was blood. The chain's CDR3 is CASSTGVIHSGANVLTF. CDR3 DNA sequence: TGTGCCAGCAGTACAGGGGTGATACACTCTGGGGCCAACGTCCTGACTTTC.